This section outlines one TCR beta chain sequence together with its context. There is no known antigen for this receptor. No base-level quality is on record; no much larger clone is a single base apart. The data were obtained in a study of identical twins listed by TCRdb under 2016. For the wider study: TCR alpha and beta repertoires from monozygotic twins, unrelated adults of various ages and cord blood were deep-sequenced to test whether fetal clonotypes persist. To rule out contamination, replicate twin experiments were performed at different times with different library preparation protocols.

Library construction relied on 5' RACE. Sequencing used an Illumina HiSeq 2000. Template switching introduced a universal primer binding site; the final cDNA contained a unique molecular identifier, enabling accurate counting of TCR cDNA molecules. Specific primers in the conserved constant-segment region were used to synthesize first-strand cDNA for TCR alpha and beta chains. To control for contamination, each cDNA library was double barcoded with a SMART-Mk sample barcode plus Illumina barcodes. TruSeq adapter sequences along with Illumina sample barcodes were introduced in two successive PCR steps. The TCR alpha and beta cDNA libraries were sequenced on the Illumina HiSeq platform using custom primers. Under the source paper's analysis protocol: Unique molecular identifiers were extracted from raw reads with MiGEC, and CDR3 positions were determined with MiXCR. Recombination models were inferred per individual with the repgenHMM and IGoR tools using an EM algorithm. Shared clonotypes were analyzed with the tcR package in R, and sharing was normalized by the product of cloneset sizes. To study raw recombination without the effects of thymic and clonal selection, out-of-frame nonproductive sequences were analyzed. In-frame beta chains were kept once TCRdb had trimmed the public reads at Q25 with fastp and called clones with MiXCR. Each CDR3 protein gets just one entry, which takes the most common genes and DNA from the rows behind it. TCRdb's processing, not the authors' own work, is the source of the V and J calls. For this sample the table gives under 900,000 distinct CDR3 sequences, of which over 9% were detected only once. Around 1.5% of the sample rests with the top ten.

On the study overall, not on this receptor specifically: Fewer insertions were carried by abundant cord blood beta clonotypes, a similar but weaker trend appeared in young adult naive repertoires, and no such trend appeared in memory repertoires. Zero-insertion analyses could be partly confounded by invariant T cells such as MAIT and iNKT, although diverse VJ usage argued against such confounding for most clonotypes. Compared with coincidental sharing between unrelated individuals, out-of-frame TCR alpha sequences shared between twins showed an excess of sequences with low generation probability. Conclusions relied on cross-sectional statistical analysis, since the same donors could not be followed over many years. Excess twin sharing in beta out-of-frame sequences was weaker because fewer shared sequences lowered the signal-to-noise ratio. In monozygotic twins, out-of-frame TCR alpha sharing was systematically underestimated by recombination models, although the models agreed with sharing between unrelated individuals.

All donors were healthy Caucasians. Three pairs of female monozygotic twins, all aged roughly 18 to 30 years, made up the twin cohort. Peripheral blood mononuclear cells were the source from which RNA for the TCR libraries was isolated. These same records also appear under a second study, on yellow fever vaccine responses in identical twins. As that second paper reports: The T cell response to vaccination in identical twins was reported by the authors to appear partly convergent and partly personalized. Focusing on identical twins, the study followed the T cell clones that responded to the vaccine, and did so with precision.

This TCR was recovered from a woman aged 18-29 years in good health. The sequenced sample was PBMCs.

The nucleotide sequence reads as follows: TGCAGTGCCAGCGACAGATTTACCTATGGCTACACCTTC. Its protein product is CSASDRFTYGYTF. The chain employs TRBV20-1 and TRBJ1-2; 5 matching bases give a weak D call of TRBD1. Trimming removed 6 bases from V and 4 bases from J, leaving 15 bases between the germline ends. The CDR3, cysteine through phenylalanine, is 13 amino acids long. Of all the DNA, just the CDR3 is kept, 39 bases in frame from base 1. The germline V gene (reference sequence) sets CDR1 to DFQATT and CDR2 to SNEGSKA.